This TCR beta chain was documented in a study of graft-versus-host responses after intestinal transplantation. The overall study: Anti-thymocyte globulin induction was given to all recipients, followed by tacrolimus and steroids for 3 to 4 years.

Study-level findings and limits: Levels of circulating GvH clones at their peak were associated with early post-transplant HvG declines. Individuals who had graft-donor T cell macrochimerism had allografts that showed high graft-versus-host to host-versus-graft clonal ratios. Analysis identified GvH clones in recipient marrow, with some appearing first in ileum or blood.

The germline CDR1 and CDR2 sequences are MNHEY and SVGAGI. This CDR3 region has 12 residues. This clone showed up just once. What it recognizes is unknown. Relative to the germline gene, one junction end is altered; a read error may explain this. Other DNA sequences in the same sample also yield this CDR3. Produced via immunoSEQ multiplex PCR; TCRdb's table is partial and in-frame only. The sample has some 43,000 clones, about 95% seen once. Sample: PBMCs, taken approximately 360 days after intestinal transplant. V gene TRBV6-5 combines with J gene TRBJ2-1; tentative D call: TRBD1 (6 bases). The clonotype was recovered from a human patient who received an intestinal transplant, so some T cells may come from the graft donor. CDR3 in DNA: TGTGCCAGCGGGAGAGGGGACAATGAACAGTTCTTC. The encoded protein is CASGRGDNEQFF.